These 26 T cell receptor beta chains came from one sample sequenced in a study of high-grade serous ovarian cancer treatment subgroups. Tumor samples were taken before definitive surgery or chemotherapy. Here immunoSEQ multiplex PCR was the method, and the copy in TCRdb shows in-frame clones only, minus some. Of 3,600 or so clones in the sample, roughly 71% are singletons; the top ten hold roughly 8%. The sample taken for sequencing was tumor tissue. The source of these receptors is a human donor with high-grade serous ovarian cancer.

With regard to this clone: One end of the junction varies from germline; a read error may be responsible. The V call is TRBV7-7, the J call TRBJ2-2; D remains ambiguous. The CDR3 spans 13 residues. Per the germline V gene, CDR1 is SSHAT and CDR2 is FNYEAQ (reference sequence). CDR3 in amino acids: CASSLDVGRELFF. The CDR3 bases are TGTGCTAGCAGCTTAGATGTGGGCAGGGAGCTGTTTTTT.

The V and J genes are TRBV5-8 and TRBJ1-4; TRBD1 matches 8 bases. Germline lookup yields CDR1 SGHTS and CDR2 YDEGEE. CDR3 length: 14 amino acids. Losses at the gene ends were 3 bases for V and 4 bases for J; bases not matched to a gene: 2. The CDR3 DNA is TGTGCCAGCAGCTGGGACAGGTTTAATGAAAAACTGTTTTTT. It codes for CASSWDRFNEKLFF.

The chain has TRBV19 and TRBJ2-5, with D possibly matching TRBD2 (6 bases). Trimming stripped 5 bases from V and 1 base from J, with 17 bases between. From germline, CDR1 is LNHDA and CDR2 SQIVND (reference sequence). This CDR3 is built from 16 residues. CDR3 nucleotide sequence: TGTGCCAGTAGTCTTCGCGGGGCGAGAGCCCAAGAGACCCAGTACTTC. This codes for CASSLRGARAQETQYF.

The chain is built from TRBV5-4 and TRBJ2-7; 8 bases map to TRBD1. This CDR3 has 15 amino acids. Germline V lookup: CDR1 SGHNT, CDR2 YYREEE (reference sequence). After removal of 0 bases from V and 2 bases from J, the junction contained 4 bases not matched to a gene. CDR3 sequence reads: CASSLAGTGAYEQYF. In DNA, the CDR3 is TGTGCCAGCAGCTTGGCCGGGACAGGTGCCTACGAGCAGTACTTC.

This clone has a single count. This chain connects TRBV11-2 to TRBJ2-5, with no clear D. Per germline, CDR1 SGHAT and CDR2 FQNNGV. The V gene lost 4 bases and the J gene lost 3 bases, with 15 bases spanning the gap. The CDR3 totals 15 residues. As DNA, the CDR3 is TGTGCCAGCAGCTCCAGGACCGCCCGGGAAGAGACCCAGTACTTC. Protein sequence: CASSSRTAREETQYF. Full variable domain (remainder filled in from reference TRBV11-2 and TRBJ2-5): EAGVAQSPRYKIIEKRQSVAFWCNPISGHATLYWYQQILGQGPKLLIQFQNNGVVDDSQLPKDRFSAERLKGVDSTLKIQPAKLEDSAVYLCASSSRTAREETQYFGPGTRLLVL.

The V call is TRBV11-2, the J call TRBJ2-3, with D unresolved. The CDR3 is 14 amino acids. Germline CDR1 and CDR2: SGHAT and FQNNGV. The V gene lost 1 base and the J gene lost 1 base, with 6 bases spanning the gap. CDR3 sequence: CASSLGYGTDTQYF. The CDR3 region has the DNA TGTGCCAGCAGCTTAGGGTACGGCACAGATACGCAGTATTTT.

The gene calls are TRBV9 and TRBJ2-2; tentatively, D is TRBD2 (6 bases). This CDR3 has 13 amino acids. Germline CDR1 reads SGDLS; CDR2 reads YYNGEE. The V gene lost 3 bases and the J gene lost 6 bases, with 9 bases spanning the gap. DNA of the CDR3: TGTGCCAGCAGCGCTGGGGGGTCCGGGGAGCTGTTTTTT. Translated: CASSAGGSGELFF.

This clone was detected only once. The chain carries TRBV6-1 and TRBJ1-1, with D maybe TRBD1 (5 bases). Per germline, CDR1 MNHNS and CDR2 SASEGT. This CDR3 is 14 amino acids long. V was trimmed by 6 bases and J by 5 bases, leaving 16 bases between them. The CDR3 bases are TGTGCCAGCAGCAGACAGAATAAGGGTACTGAAGCTTTCTTT. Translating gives CASSRQNKGTEAFF.

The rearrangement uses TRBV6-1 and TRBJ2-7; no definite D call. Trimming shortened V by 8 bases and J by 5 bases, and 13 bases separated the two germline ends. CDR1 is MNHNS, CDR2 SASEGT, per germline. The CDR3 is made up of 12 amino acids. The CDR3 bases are TGTGCCAGCTGTAGTGCACTTGACGAGCAGTACTTC. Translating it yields CASCSALDEQYF.

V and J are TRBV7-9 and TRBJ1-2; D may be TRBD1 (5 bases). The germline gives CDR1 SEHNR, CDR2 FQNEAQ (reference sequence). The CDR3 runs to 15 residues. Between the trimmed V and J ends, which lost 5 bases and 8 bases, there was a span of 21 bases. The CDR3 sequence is CASSPSGGEGRGYTF. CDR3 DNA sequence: TGTGCCAGCAGCCCCAGCGGGGGGGAAGGCCGGGGCTACACCTTC.

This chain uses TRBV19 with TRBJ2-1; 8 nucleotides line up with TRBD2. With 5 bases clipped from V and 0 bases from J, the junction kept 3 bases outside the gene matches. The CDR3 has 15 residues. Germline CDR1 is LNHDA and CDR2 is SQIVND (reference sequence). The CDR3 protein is CASSDSGNSYNEQFF. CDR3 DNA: TGTGCCAGTAGTGATAGCGGGAACTCCTACAATGAGCAGTTCTTC.

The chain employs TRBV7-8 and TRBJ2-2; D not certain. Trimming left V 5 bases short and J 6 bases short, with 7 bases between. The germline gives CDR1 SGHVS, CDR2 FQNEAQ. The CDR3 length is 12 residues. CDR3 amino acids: CASSPGAGELFF. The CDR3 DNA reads TGTGCCAGCAGCCCTGGGGCCGGGGAGCTGTTTTTT.

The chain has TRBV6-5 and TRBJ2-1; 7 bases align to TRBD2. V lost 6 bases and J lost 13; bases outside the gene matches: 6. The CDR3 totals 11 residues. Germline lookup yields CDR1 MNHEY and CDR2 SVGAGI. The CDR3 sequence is CASSYRDYQFF. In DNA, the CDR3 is TGTGCCAGCAGCTATCGGGACTACCAGTTCTTC.

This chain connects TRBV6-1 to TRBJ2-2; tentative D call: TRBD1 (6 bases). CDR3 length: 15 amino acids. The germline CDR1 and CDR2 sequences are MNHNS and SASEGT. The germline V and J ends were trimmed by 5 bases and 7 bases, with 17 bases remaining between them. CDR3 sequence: CASSPAETGGGELFF. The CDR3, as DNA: TGTGCCAGCAGTCCAGCCGAGACAGGCGGCGGGGAGCTGTTTTTT.

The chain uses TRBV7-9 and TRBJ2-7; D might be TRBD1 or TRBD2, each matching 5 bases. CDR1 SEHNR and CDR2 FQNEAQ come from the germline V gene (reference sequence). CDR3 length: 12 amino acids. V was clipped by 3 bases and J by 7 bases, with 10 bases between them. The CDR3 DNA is TGTGCCAGCAGCTTGGGACCGGGGGAGCAGTACGTC. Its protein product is CASSLGPGEQYV.

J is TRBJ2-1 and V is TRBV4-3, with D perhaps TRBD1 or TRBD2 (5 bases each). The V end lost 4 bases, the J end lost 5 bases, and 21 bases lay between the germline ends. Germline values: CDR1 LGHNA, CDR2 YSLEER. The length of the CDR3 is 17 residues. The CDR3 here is CASSRRREGTDHNEQFF. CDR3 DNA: TGCGCCAGCAGCCGCCGTCGGGAAGGGACGGACCACAATGAGCAGTTCTTC.

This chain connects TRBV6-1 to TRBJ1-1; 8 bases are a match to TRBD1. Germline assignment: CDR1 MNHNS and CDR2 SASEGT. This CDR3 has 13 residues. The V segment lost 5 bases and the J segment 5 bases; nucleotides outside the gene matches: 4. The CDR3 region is CASSSRGLTEAFF. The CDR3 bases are TGTGCCAGCAGTTCCAGGGGGCTTACTGAAGCTTTCTTT.

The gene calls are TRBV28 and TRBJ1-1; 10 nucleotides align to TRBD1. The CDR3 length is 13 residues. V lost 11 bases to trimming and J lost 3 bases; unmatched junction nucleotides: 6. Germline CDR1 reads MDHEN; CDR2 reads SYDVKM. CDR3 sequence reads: CAVDRGWDTEAFF. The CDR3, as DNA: TGTGCCGTGGACAGGGGGTGGGACACTGAAGCTTTCTTT.

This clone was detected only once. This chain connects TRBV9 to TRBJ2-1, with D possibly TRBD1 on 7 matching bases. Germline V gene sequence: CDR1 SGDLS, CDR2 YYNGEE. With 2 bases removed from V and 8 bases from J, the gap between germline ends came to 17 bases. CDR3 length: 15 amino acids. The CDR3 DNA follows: TGTGCCAGCAGCGTTAGCGGACCCGACAGGGATGAGCAGTTCTTC. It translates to CASSVSGPDRDEQFF.

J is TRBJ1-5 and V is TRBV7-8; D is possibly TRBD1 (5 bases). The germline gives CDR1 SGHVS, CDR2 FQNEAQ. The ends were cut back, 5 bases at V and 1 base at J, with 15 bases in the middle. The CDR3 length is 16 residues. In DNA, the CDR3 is TGTGCCAGCAGCGGCCACCGGGACGTAAGCAATCAGCCCCAGCATTTT. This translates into CASSGHRDVSNQPQHF.

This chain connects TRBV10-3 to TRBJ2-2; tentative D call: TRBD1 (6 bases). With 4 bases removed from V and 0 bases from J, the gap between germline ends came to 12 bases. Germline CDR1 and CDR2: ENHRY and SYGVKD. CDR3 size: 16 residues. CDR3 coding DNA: TGTGCCATCAGTGCGGCAGGGACAACGAACACCGGGGAGCTGTTTTTT. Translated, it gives CAISAAGTTNTGELFF.

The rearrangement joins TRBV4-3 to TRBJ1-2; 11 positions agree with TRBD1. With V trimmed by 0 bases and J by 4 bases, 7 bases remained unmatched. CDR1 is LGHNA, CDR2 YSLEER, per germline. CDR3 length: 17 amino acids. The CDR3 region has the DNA TGCGCCAGCAGCCAAGATAGAGGACAGGGGGCGATCTATGGCTACACCTTC. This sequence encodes CASSQDRGQGAIYGYTF.

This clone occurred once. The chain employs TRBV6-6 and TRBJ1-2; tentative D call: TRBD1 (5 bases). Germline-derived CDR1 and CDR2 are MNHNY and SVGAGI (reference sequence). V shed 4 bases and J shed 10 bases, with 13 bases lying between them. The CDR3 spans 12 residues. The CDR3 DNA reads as TGTGCCAGCAGTTTCAAGGGGAACGACTACACCTTC. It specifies CASSFKGNDYTF.

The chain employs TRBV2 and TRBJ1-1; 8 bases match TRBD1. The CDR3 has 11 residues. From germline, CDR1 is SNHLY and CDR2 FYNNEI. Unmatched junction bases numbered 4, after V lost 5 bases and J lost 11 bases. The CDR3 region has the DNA TGTGCCAGCAGTCGACAGGGGAGGGCTTTCTTT. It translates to CASSRQGRAFF. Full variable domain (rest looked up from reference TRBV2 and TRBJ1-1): EPEVTQTPSHQVTQMGQEVILRCVPISNHLYFYWYRQILGQKVEFLVSFYNNEISEKSEIFDDQFSVERPDGSNFTLKIRSTKLEDSAMYFCASSRQGRAFFGQGTRLTVV.

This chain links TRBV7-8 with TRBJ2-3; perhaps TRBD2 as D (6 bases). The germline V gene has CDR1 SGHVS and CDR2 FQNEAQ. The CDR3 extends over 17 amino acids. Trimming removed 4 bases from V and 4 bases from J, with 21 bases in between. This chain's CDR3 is CASSSSAQGLWSDTQYF. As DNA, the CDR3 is TGTGCCAGCAGCTCTTCCGCCCAGGGACTTTGGTCAGATACGCAGTATTTT.

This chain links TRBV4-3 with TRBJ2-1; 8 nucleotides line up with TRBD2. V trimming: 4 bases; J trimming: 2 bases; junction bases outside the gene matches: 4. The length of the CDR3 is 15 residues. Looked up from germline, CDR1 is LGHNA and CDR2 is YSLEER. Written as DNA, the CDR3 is TGCGCCAGCAGCCTCCTTAGCGGGGCCTACAATGAGCAGTTCTTC. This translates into CASSLLSGAYNEQFF.